The rows below give T cell receptor beta chains drawn from one sample of a study of low-dose radiotherapy and immunotherapy resistance in tumors. TCRdb fed the reads into MiXCR, producing one record per CDR3 protein. The table records tens of thousands of distinct CDR3 sequences, over 15% of them present only once. The input for sequencing was PBMCs, taken before treatment. The source of these receptors is a male donor with prostate cancer. Each CDR3 is given with its conserved first and last residue. D genes are given only for firm matches. For some rows the clone size is stated as once, few or many, or as a class when expanded; others skip it.

>TRBD1|TRBV7-2|TRBJ2-7|many
CASSMGQGPREQYF
TGTGCCAGCAGCATGGGACAGGGTCCGCGGGAGCAGTACTTC
>-|TRBV11-2|TRBJ2-4|many
CASSLVPRGGPAKNIQYF
TGTGCCAGCAGCTTAGTCCCTCGTGGGGGGCCAGCCAAAAACATTCAGTACTTC
>-|TRBV12-3/TRBV12-4|TRBJ2-3|many
CASSFGRSTDTQYF
TGTGCCAGCAGTTTTGGGCGGAGCACAGATACGCAGTATTTT
>-|TRBV12-3/TRBV12-4|TRBJ2-7|many
CASSFGLGRYF
TGTGCCAGCAGTTTTGGCCTCGGGCGGTACTTC
>-|TRBV29-1|TRBJ2-1|many
CSVEFPRGYYNEQFF
TGCAGCGTTGAGTTCCCTAGGGGCTACTACAATGAGCAGTTCTTC
>TRBD1|TRBV28|TRBJ2-2|-
CASKTGSGELFF
TGTGCCAGCAAGACAGGGTCCGGGGAGCTGTTTTTT
>-|TRBV7-2|TRBJ2-2|many
CASSLEWSSPTGELFF
TGTGCCAGCAGCTTAGAATGGAGTAGCCCGACCGGGGAGCTGTTTTTT
>TRBD1|TRBV7-2|TRBJ1-2|many
CASSGTALEGYTF
TGTGCCAGCAGCGGGACAGCCTTAGAGGGCTACACCTTC
>-|TRBV4-3|TRBJ1-2|-
CASSQDVRGGYGYTF
TGCGCCAGCAGCCAAGATGTGAGGGGTGGCTATGGCTACACCTTC
>-|TRBV15|TRBJ2-2|many
CATSRGYQGPGTGELFF
TGTGCCACCAGCAGAGGCTATCAAGGGCCGGGCACCGGGGAGCTGTTTTTT
>-|TRBV30|TRBJ1-1|many
CAWSVRGRRDTEAFF
TGTGCCTGGAGCGTACGGGGGAGGAGGGACACTGAAGCTTTCTTT
>-|TRBV5-5|TRBJ2-1|many
CASSLGGLMYSYNEQFF
TGTGCCAGCAGCTTGGGCGGACTAATGTACTCCTACAATGAGCAGTTCTTC
>-|TRBV12-3/TRBV12-4|TRBJ2-3|many
CASSFDGGRNTQYF
TGTGCCAGCAGTTTCGACGGGGGTCGTAATACGCAGTATTTT
>-|TRBV19|TRBJ2-3|many
CASSETITGGPDTQYF
TGTGCCAGTAGCGAGACCATTACGGGGGGCCCAGATACGCAGTATTTT
>-|TRBV2|TRBJ2-1|many
CAKPYYHSYNEQFF
TGTGCCAAACCCTATTATCACAGCTACAATGAGCAGTTCTTC
>-|TRBV10-2|TRBJ2-5|-
CASTSQHQETQYF
TGCGCCAGCACGAGTCAGCACCAAGAGACCCAGTACTTC
>-|TRBV10-3|TRBJ1-2|-
CATQLGGDYGYTF
TGTGCCACGCAGCTTGGGGGGGACTATGGCTACACCTTC
>TRBD1|TRBV7-3|TRBJ2-1|-
CASSPDRGPPNEQFF
TGTGCCAGCAGCCCCGACAGGGGGCCACCCAATGAGCAGTTCTTC
>-|TRBV20-1|TRBJ1-4|many
CSAPVLGTNEKLFF
TGCAGTGCCCCGGTCCTGGGAACTAATGAAAAACTGTTTTTT
>-|TRBV3-1|TRBJ2-3|-
CASSPPGRDTQYF
TGTGCCAGCAGCCCCCCGGGCCGAGATACGCAGTATTTT
>-|TRBV2|TRBJ2-7|many
CASSERRQGGQYF
TGTGCCAGCAGTGAAAGGCGGCAGGGAGGGCAGTACTTC
>-|TRBV2|TRBJ1-2|many
CASSELEGFRSGYTF
TGTGCCAGCAGTGAATTGGAGGGATTCCGGTCGGGCTACACCTTC
>-|TRBV12-3/TRBV12-4|TRBJ1-2|many
CASSLSPESGYTF
TGTGCCAGCAGTTTAAGTCCCGAGTCGGGCTACACCTTC
>-|TRBV7-2|TRBJ1-5|many
CASSLRSGTDQPQHF
TGTGCCAGCAGCTTACGATCAGGGACGGATCAGCCCCAGCATTTT
>TRBD2|TRBV5-1|TRBJ2-3|many
CASRWGLATDTQYF
TGCGCCAGCCGGTGGGGACTAGCAACAGATACGCAGTATTTT
>TRBD1|TRBV11-1|TRBJ2-6|many
CAGGTGFDTGANVLTF
TGTGCCGGAGGGACAGGGTTCGATACTGGGGCCAACGTCCTGACTTTC
>-|TRBV29-1|TRBJ1-1|-
CSVEIPVNTEAFF
TGCAGCGTTGAGATTCCCGTGAACACTGAAGCTTTCTTT
>-|TRBV19|TRBJ1-6|many
CASSLGEGSPLHF
TGTGCCAGTAGTCTGGGGGAAGGATCACCCCTCCACTTT
>TRBD1|TRBV7-2|TRBJ1-5|-
CASSRDRAIQPQHF
TGTGCCAGCAGCCGGGACAGGGCAATCCAGCCCCAGCATTTT
>-|TRBV5-1|TRBJ2-7|many
CASSLGATLYEQYF
TGCGCCAGCAGCTTGGGGGCCACCCTCTACGAGCAGTACTTC
>-|TRBV6-2/TRBV6-3|TRBJ2-5|many
CASSQRRGQETQYF
TGTGCCAGCAGCCAACGGCGGGGTCAAGAGACCCAGTACTTC
>-|TRBV6-2/TRBV6-3|TRBJ2-7|many
CASSERSLGENEQYF
TGTGCCAGCAGTGAACGGAGTCTAGGGGAAAACGAGCAGTACTTC
>TRBD1|TRBV6-2/TRBV6-3|TRBJ1-5|many
CASSYGTVNQPQHF
TGTGCCAGCAGTTACGGGACAGTCAATCAGCCCCAGCATTTT
>-|TRBV7-9|TRBJ2-2|many
CASSPRDTRNTGELFF
TGTGCCAGCAGCCCTAGGGACACGAGGAACACCGGGGAGCTGTTTTTT
>-|TRBV7-2|TRBJ1-2|few
CASSLLGGVQDLLGYTF
TGTGCCAGCAGCTTATTGGGGGGTGTACAGGACCTTTTAGGCTACACCTTC
>-|TRBV5-1|TRBJ1-1|many
CASHNPGSAGTEAFF
TGCGCCAGCCACAATCCGGGCTCAGCGGGCACTGAAGCTTTCTTT
>TRBD1|TRBV20-1|TRBJ2-1|many
CSARDPDDRGSNNEQFF
TGCAGTGCTAGAGATCCCGACGACAGGGGCTCTAACAATGAGCAGTTCTTC
>TRBD1|TRBV4-1|TRBJ2-7|many
CASSQGTGEAYEQYF
TGCGCCAGCAGCCAGGGGACAGGGGAAGCCTACGAGCAGTACTTC
>-|TRBV6-2/TRBV6-3|TRBJ2-7|-
CASSLSTYSYEQYF
TGTGCCAGCAGCCTGAGCACCTATTCCTACGAGCAGTACTTC
>-|TRBV24-1|TRBJ2-3|many
CATSDSPRSGTDTQYF
TGTGCCACCAGTGATTCCCCGAGGTCCGGCACAGATACGCAGTATTTT
>-|TRBV5-1|TRBJ1-1|many
CASSLAGNLNTEAFF
TGCGCCAGCAGCTTGGCAGGCAACCTGAACACTGAAGCTTTCTTT
>TRBD2|TRBV20-1|TRBJ2-7|many
CSARLTSGGVYEQYF
TGCAGTGCTAGATTAACTAGCGGGGGAGTCTACGAGCAGTACTTC
>-|TRBV14|TRBJ2-1|many
CASSQEGLYYNEQFF
TGTGCCAGCAGCCAGGAGGGACTTTACTACAATGAGCAGTTCTTC